Here is one T cell receptor beta chain with its context. The antigen is not known. The entry originates in a study of T cells in localized non-small cell lung cancer. Regarding the study as a whole: Turning up in adjacent lung were a median around 50 of the top 100 tumor clones. It remains possible that heterogeneity exists, since only one tumor region was sequenced. Peak T cell clonality was found in uninvolved adjacent lung, exceeding tumor. Longer survival (overall) was linked to higher T cell density in blood.

This CDR3 comprises 16 residues. V shed 5 bases and J 1 base; nucleotides not matched to a gene: 4. Looked up from germline, CDR1 is SGHVS and CDR2 is FNYEAQ. Assay used: immunoSEQ multiplex PCR; TCRdb lists only in-frame clones, some missing. The sample lists 8,500 to 13,000 clones; approximately 50% were seen once. Source: lymph node tissue, taken before any cancer treatment. The clonotype originates from a woman aged 35 to 69 with stage II squamous cell lung carcinoma. The chain couples TRBV7-6 to TRBJ2-3; 12 bases agree with TRBD2. CDR3 nucleotide sequence: TGTGCCAGCAGCGTACGACTAGCGGGAGGCACAGATACGCAGTATTTT. As protein: CASSVRLAGGTDTQYF.